Below, 8 T cell receptor beta chains from the same sample are listed, as sequenced in a study of cytomegalovirus exposure and HLA in healthy donors. Vbeta (60) and Jbeta (13) primers were used in the PCR. Assay used: immunoSEQ multiplex PCR; TCRdb lists only in-frame clones, some missing. The sample holds 100,000 to 150,000 clones, roughly 78% seen once. The sequencing sample was made of PBMCs. Receptors originate from a man aged 50 to 59 in good health and CMV-seropositive.

The chain employs TRBV11-3 and TRBJ1-3; D is uncertain. The ends were cut back, 5 bases at V and 3 bases at J, with 5 bases in the middle. Germline CDR1 reads SGHNT; CDR2 reads YENEEA. The CDR3 has 12 residues. The CDR3 bases are TGTGCCAGCAGCCCGGGTGGAAACACCATATATTTT. Protein sequence: CASSPGGNTIYF.

The CDR3 DNA follows: TGTGCCAGCAGCTTGACCACGGGGACTAATGAAAAACTGTTTTTT. This gives the protein CASSLTTGTNEKLFF. The chain links TRBV5-4 to TRBJ1-4; D ambiguous. Germline V CDR1 and CDR2: SGHNT, YYREEE (reference sequence). The V end lost 1 base, the J end lost 2 bases, and 9 bases lay between the germline ends. This CDR3 spans 15 amino acids.

In this sample, this clone turned up a few times. The genes are TRBV5-1 and TRBJ1-1; TRBD1 aligns across 7 bases. The CDR3 contains 18 residues. Losses at the gene ends were 0 bases for V and 0 bases for J; bases not matched to a gene: 11. Germline-derived CDR1 and CDR2 are SGHRS and YFSETQ. This CDR3 is CASSLGQGGGVLNTEAFF. CDR3 coding DNA: TGCGCCAGCAGCTTGGGACAGGGAGGCGGGGTGCTGAACACTGAAGCTTTCTTT.

This chain links TRBV7-2 with TRBJ2-7, with D perhaps matching TRBD1 (5 bases). The germline V gene encodes CDR1 SGHTA and CDR2 FQGNSA. The CDR3 contains 14 residues. The germline V and J ends were trimmed by 5 bases and 2 bases, with 13 bases remaining between them. CDR3 in DNA: TGTGCCAGCAGCGCCCAGGGTAGTGCCTACGAGCAGTACTTC. Translating gives CASSAQGSAYEQYF.

The chain employs TRBV6-1 and TRBJ2-3; maybe TRBD1 (6 bases). The CDR3 sequence is 13 residues long. Trimming stripped 4 bases from V and 6 bases from J, with 11 bases between. Germline CDR1 MNHNS, CDR2 SASEGT. For the CDR3, the DNA is TGTGCCAGCAGTGTACAGGGACCCGATACGCAGTATTTT. Its translation: CASSVQGPDTQYF.

This clone was counted a single time. The genes are TRBV28 and TRBJ1-1; D is possibly TRBD1 (5 bases). V gave up 11 bases and J gave up 6 bases, with 13 bases separating them. The CDR3 is made up of 11 amino acids. Looked up from germline, CDR1 is MDHEN and CDR2 is SYDVKM. The CDR3 reads CAAVGGAEAFF. The CDR3 bases are TGTGCCGCCGTCGGGGGGGCTGAAGCTTTCTTT.

The CDR3 DNA reads TGTGCCGCCGGAGGGAACTCGGCCTATGAGCAGTTCTTC. Its translation is CAAGGNSAYEQFF. The chain uses TRBV2 and TRBJ2-1; TRBD2 is a possible D gene (6 bases). Trimming stripped 11 bases from V and 8 bases from J, with 19 bases between. The CDR3 length is 13 residues. From germline, CDR1 is SNHLY and CDR2 FYNNEI. The full variable domain, its missing parts supplied by reference TRBV2 and TRBJ2-1, is EPEVTQTPSHQVTQMGQEVILRCVPISNHLYFYWYRQILGQKVEFLVSFYNNEISEKSEIFDDQFSVERPDGSNFTLKIRSTKLEDSAMYFCAAGGNSAYEQFFGPGTRLTVL.

The chain links TRBV29-1 to TRBJ2-4, with 7 positions matching TRBD1. CDR3 length: 14 amino acids. From germline, CDR1 is SQVTM and CDR2 ANQGSEA. J lost 0 bases, V lost 6 bases, and 5 bases had no gene match. CDR3 residues: CSVRDSGAKNIQYF. CDR3 bases: TGCAGCGTCCGGGACAGCGGAGCCAAAAACATTCAGTACTTC. Full variable domain (missing parts from reference TRBV29-1 and TRBJ2-4): SAVISQKPSRDICQRGTSLTIQCQVDSQVTMMFWYRQQPGQSLTLIATANQGSEATYESGFVIDKFPISRPNLTFSTLTVSNMSPEDSSIYLCSVRDSGAKNIQYFGAGTRLSVL.